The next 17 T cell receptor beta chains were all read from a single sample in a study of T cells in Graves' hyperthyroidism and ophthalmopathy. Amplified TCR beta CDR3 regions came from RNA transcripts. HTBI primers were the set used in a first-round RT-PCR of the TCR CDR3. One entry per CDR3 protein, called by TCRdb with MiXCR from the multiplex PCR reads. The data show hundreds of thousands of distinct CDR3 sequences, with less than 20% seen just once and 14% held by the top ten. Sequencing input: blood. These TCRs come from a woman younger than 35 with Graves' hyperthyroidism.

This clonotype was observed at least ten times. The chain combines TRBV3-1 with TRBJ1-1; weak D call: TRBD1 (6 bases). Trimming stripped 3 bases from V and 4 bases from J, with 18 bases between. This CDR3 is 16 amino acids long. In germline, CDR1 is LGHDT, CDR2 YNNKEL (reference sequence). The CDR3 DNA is TGTGCCAGCAGCCATCCCCGGGGGGGCGGTGGCACTGAAGCTTTCTTT. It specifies CASSHPRGGGGTEAFF.

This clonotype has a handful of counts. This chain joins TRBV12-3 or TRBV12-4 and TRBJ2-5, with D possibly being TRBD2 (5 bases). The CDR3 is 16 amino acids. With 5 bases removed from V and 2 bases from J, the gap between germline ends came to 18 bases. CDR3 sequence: CASSAREPTNQETQYF. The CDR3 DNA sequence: TGTGCCAGCAGTGCCCGGGAACCGACCAATCAAGAGACCCAGTACTTC.

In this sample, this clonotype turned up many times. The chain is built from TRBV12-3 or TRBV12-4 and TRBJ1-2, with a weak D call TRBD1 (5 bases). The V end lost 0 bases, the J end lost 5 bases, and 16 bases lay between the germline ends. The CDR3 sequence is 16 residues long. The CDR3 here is CASSLADRGLGYGYTF. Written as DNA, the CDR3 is TGTGCCAGCAGTTTAGCGGATCGGGGACTGGGTTATGGCTACACCTTC.

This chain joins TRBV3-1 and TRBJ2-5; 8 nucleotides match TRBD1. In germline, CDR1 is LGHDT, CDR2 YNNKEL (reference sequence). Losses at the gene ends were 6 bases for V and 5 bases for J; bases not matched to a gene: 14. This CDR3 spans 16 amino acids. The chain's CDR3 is CASRDTIRGLGETQYF. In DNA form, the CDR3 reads TGTGCCAGCAGAGACACAATCAGGGGGCTAGGTGAGACCCAGTACTTC.

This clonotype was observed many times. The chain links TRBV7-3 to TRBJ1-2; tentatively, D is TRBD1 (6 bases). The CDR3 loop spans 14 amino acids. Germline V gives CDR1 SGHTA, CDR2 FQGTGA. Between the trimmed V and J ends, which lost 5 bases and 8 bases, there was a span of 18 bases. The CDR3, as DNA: TGTGCCAGCAGCCCTAATAGGGGGGCAGAAGGCTACACCTTC. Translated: CASSPNRGAEGYTF.

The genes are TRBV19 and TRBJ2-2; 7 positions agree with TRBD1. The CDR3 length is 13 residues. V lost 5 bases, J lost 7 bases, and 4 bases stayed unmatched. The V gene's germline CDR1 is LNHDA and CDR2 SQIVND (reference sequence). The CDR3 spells CASSLPGGGELFF. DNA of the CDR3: TGTGCCAGTAGTCTCCCAGGGGGCGGGGAGCTGTTTTTT.

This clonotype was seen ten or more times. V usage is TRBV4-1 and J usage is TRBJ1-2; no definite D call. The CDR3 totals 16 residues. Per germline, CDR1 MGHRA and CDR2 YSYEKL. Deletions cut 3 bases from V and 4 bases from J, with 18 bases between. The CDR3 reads CASSHILFLRIYGYTF. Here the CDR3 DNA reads TGCGCCAGCAGCCATATTTTGTTCCTCAGAATCTATGGCTACACCTTC.

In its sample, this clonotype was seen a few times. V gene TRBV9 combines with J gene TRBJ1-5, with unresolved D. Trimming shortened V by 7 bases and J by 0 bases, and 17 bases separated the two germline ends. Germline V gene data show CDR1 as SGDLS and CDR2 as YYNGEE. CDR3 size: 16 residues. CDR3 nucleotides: TGTGCCAGCCTAAGGCCCGGGAGTTATAGCAATCAGCCCCAGCATTTT. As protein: CASLRPGSYSNQPQHF.

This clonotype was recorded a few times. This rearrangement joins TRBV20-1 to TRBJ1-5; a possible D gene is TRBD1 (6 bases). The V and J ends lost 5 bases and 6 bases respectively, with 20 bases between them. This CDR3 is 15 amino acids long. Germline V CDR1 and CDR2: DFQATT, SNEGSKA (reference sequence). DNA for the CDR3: TGCAGTGCTCCCGCCTCTATCGGGGGCTCTCAGCCCCAGCATTTT. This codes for CSAPASIGGSQPQHF.

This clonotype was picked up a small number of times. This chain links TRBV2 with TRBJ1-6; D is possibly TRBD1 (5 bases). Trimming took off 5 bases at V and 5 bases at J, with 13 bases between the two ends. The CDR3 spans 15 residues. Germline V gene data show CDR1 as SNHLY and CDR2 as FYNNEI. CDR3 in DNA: TGTGCCAGCAGTTATCCACGGGGGAATAATTCACCCCTCCACTTT. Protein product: CASSYPRGNNSPLHF.

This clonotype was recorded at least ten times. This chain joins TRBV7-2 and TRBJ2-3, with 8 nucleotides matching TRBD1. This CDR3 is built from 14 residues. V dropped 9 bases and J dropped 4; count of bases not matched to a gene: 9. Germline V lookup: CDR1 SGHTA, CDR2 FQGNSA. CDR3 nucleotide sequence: TGTGCCAGTAAGACCAGGGGGCGGTCAGATACGCAGTATTTT. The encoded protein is CASKTRGRSDTQYF.

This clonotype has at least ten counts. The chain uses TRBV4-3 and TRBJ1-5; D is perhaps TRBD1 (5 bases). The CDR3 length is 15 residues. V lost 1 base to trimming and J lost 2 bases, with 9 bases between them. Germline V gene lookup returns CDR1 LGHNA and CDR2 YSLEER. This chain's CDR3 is CASSQGVGGNQPQHF. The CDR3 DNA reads TGCGCCAGCAGCCAAGGGGTAGGGGGCAATCAGCCCCAGCATTTT.

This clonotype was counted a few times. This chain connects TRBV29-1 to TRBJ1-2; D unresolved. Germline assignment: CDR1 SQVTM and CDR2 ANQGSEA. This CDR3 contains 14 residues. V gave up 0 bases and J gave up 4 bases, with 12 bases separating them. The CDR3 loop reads CSVEDLYGPYGYTF. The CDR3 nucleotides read TGCAGCGTTGAAGATCTCTATGGTCCCTATGGCTACACCTTC.

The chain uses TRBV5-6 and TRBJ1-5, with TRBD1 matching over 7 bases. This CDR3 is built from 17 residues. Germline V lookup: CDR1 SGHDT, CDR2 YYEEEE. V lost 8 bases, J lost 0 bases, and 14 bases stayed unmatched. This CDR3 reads CASKGQAGPYSNQPQHF. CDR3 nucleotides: TGTGCCAGTAAAGGACAGGCGGGCCCTTATAGCAATCAGCCCCAGCATTTT.

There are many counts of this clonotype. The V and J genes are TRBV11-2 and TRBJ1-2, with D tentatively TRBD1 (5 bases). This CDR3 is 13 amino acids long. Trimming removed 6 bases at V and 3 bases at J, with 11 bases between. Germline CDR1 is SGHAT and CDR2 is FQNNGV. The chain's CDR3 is CASRGLGDYGYTF. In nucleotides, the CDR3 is TGTGCCAGCAGGGGGCTCGGGGACTATGGCTACACCTTC. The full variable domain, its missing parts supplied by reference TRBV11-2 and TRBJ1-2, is EAGVAQSPRYKIIEKRQSVAFWCNPISGHATLYWYQQILGQGPKLLIQFQNNGVVDDSQLPKDRFSAERLKGVDSTLKIQPAKLEDSAVYLCASRGLGDYGYTFGSGTRLTVV.

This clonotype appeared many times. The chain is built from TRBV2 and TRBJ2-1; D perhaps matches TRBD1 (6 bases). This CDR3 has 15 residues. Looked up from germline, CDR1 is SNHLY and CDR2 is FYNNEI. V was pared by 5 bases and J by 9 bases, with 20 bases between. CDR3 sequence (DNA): TGTGCCAGCAGTAAACAGGGAAGCTCCCCCGGTGAGCAGTTCTTC. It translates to CASSKQGSSPGEQFF.

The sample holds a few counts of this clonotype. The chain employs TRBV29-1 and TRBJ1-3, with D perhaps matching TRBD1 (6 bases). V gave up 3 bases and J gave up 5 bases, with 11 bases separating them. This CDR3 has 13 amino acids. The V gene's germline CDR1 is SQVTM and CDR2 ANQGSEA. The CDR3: CSVEGAPRNTIYF. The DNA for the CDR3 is TGCAGCGTTGAGGGGGCACCGAGAAACACCATATATTTT.